This T cell receptor beta chain was sequenced in a study of blood T cell repertoires in COVID-19. For the study at large: Italy, Spain and the United States were the sources of the convalescent and acute COVID-19 samples. Sources were T cells, B-cell-depleted T cells, or PBMCs; the material itself was cDNA or gDNA.

The method was immunoSEQ multiplex PCR; TCRdb's version includes in-frame clones alone and lacks a portion of them. The repertoire holds 200,000 to 250,000 clones, around 87% seen once, with 3% in the top ten. The germline CDR1 and CDR2 sequences are SGHRS and YFSETQ. V trimming: 1 base; J trimming: 10 bases; junction bases outside the gene matches: 10. CDR3 length: 15 amino acids. The receptor's source is a man in his sixties with acute or convalescent COVID-19. Sample: peripheral blood. This chain joins TRBV5-1 and TRBJ2-1, with 8 bases matching TRBD2. CDR3 nucleotides: TGCGCCAGCAGCTTGCCATCCAGCGGGGGACGGGAGCAGTTCTTC. Protein: CASSLPSSGGREQFF.